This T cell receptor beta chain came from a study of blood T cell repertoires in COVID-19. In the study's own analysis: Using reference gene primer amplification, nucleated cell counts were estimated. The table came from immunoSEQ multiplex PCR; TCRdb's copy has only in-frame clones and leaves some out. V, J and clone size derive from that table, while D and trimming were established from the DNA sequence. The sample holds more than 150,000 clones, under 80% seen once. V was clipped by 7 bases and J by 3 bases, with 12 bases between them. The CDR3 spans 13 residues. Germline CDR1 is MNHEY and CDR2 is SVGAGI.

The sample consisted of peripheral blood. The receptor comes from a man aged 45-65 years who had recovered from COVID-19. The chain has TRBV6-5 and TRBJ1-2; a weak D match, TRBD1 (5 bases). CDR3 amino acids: CASIVDSDYGYTF. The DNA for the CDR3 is TGTGCCAGCATTGTTGACAGTGACTATGGCTACACCTTC.